The sequence of this T cell receptor (beta chain) was determined in a study of T cells in Graves' hyperthyroidism and ophthalmopathy. Study-level findings and limits: The blood repertoire included most of the expanded thyroid clonotypes above 0.001. From stable hyperthyroidism, ophthalmopathy was separated by a 13 V-J model.

Regarding this clonotype: As yet, its antigen is unknown.

Patients aged 18 to 65 had newly diagnosed hyperthyroidism of under 2 months' duration. The PBMCs were taken from more than 8 ml of fresh peripheral blood. The V gene end was trimmed by 5 bases and the J gene end by 5 bases; junction bases not matched to a gene: 9. Looked up from germline, CDR1 is LNHDA and CDR2 is SQIVND (reference sequence). The CDR3 runs 15 residues. The TCR beta CDR3 regions underwent amplification using RNA transcripts as the source. Initially, a first-round RT-PCR of the TCR CDR3 employed the HTBI primer set. Each CDR3 protein is one row after TCRdb ran MiXCR on the multiplex PCR reads. The data hold hundreds of thousands of distinct CDR3 sequences, with 13% to 15% observed a single time.

Sequenced sample: blood. The sequence was obtained from a woman in her late teens or twenties with Graves' hyperthyroidism. The chain joins TRBV19 to TRBJ2-5, with 9 bases fitting TRBD2. The chain's CDR3 is CASSVAAGGVETQYF. Here the CDR3 DNA reads TGTGCCAGTAGTGTCGCAGCGGGAGGAGTTGAGACCCAGTACTTC.